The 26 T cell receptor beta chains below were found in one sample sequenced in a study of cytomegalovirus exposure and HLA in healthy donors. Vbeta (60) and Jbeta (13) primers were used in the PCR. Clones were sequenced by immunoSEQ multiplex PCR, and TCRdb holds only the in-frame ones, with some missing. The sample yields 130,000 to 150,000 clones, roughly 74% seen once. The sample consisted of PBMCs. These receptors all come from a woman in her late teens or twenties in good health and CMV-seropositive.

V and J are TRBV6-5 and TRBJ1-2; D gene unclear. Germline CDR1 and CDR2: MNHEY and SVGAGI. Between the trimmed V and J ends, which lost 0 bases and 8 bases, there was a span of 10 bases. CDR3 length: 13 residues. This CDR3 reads CASSYSGGKGYTF. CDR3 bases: TGTGCCAGCAGTTACTCTGGAGGGAAGGGCTACACCTTC.

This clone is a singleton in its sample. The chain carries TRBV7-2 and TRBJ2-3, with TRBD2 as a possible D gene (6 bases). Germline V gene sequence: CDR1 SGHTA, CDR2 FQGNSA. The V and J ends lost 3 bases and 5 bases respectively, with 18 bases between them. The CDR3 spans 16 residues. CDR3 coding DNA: TGTGCCAGCAGCTTGGCCCCAGGAACGGGGGAAGATACGCAGTATTTT. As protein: CASSLAPGTGEDTQYF.

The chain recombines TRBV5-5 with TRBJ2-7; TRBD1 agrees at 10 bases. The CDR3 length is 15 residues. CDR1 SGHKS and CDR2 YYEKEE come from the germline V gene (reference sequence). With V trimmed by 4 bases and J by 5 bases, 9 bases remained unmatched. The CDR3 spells CASSRAGTGVNEQYF. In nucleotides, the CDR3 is TGTGCCAGCAGCCGAGCCGGGACAGGGGTTAACGAGCAGTACTTC.

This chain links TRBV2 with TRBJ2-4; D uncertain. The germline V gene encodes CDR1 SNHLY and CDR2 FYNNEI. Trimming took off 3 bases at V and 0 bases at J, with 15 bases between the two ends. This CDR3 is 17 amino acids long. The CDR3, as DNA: TGTGCCAGCAGTGAGATTTCGAGGATCTCAGCCAAAAACATTCAGTACTTC. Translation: CASSEISRISAKNIQYF.

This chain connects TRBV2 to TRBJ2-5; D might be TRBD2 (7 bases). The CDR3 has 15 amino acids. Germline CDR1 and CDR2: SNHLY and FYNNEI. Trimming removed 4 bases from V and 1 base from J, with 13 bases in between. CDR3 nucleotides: TGTGCCAGCAGTGTTGGGGGGGCGGTCCAAGAGACCCAGTACTTC. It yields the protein CASSVGGAVQETQYF.

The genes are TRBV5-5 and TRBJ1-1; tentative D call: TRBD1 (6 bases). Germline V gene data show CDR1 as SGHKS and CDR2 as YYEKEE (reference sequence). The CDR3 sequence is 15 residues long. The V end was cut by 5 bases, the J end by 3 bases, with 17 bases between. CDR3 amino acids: CASRLLLQGYTEAFF. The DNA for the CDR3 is TGTGCCAGCAGACTCCTCTTACAGGGTTACACTGAAGCTTTCTTT.

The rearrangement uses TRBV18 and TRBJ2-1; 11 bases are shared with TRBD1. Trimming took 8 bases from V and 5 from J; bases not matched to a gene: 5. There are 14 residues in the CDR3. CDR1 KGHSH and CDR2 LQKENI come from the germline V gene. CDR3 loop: CASTGQGANNEQFF. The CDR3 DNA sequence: TGTGCCAGCACCGGACAGGGGGCAAACAATGAGCAGTTCTTC. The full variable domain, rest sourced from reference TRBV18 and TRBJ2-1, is NAGVMQNPRHLVRRRGQEARLRCSPMKGHSHVYWYRQLPEEGLKFMVYLQKENIIDESGMPKERFSAEFPKEGPSILRIQQVVRGDSAAYFCASTGQGANNEQFFGPGTRLTVL.

Written as DNA, the CDR3 is TGTGCCAGCTCACCGGGCCAGAGCAATGAGCAGTTCTTC. This gives the protein CASSPGQSNEQFF. The V gene is TRBV18, the J gene TRBJ2-1, with D unclear. The CDR3 is 13 residues long. Looked up from germline, CDR1 is KGHSH and CDR2 is LQKENI. V was trimmed by 3 bases and J by 6 bases, leaving 9 bases between them.

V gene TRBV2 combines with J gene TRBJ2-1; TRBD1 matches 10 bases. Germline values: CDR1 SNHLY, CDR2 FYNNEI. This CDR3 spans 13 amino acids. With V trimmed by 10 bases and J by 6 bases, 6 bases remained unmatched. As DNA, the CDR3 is TGTGCCACACGGGACAGGGGTATCAATGAGCAGTTCTTC. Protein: CATRDRGINEQFF.

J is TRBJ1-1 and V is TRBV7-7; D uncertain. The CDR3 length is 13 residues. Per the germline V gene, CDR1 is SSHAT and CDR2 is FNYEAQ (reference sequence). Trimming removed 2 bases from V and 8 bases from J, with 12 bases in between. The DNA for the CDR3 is TGTGCCAGCAGCTTATGGCGGGGATTCGAAGCTTTCTTT. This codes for CASSLWRGFEAFF.

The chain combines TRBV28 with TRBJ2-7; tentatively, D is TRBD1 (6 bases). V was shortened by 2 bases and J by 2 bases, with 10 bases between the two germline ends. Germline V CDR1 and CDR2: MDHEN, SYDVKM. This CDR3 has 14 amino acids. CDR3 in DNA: TGTGCCAGCAGTTTAGGGCAGGGGACCTACGAGCAGTACTTC. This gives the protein CASSLGQGTYEQYF.

The CDR3 coding sequence is TGTGCCAGCAGTGACTCTCCCAGGGGCAATGAGCAGTTCTTC. This codes for CASSDSPRGNEQFF. The chain employs TRBV6-4 and TRBJ2-1; D possibly corresponds to TRBD1 (6 bases). V was pared by 0 bases and J by 6 bases, with 9 bases between. Germline V gene lookup returns CDR1 MRHNA and CDR2 SNTAGT. CDR3 size: 14 residues.

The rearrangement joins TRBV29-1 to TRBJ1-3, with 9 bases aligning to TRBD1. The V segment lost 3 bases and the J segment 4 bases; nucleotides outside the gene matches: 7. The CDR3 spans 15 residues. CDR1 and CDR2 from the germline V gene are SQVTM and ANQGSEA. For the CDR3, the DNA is TGCAGCGTTGAGAAACAGGGGGCAGTGGGAAACACCATATATTTT. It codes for CSVEKQGAVGNTIYF.

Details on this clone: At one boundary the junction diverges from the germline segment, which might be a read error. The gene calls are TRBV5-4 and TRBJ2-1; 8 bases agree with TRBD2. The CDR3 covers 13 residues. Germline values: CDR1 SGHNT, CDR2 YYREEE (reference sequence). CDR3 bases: TGTGCCAGCAGCTTGGCCGGGACTAGTACTAAGCTCTTC. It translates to CASSLAGTSTKLF.

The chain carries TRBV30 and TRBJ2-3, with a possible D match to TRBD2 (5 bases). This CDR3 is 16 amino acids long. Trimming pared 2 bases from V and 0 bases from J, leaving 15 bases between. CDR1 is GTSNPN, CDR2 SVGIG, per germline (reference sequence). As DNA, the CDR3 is TGTGCCTGGAGTAGCCACGGACTGACAAGCACAGATACGCAGTATTTT. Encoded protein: CAWSSHGLTSTDTQYF.

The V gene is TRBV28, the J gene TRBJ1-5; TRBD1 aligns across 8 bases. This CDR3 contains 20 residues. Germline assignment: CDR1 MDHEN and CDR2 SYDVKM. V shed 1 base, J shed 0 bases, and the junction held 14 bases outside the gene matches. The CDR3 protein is CASSLLFPRTGGDSNQPQHF. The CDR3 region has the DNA TGTGCCAGCAGTTTATTGTTTCCCCGTACAGGGGGAGATAGCAATCAGCCCCAGCATTTT.

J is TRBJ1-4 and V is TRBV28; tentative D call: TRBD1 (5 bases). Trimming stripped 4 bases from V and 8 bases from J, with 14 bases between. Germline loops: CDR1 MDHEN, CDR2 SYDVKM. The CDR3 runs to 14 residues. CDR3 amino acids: CASSSGGVGEKLFF. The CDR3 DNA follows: TGTGCCAGCAGTTCGGGGGGGGTAGGGGAAAAACTGTTTTTT.

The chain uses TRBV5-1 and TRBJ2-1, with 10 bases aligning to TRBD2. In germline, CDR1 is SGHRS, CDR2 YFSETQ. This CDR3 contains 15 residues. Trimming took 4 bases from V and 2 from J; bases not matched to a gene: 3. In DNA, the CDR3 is TGCGCCAGCAGCCTAGGACTAGCGGCCTACAATGAGCAGTTCTTC. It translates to CASSLGLAAYNEQFF. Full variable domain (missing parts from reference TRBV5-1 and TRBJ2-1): KAGVTQTPRYLIKTRGQQVTLSCSPISGHRSVSWYQQTPGQGLQFLFEYFSETQRNKGNFPGRFSGRQFSNSRSEMNVSTLELGDSALYLCASSLGLAAYNEQFFGPGTRLTVL.

CDR3: CATSRSRGDPGQPQHF. Here the CDR3 DNA reads TGTGCCACCAGCAGATCCAGGGGCGATCCAGGTCAGCCCCAGCATTTT. The genes are TRBV15 and TRBJ1-5; D perhaps matches TRBD1 (6 bases). The CDR3 consists of 16 residues. Germline CDR1 and CDR2: LNHNV and YYDKDF (reference sequence). Trimming cost V 2 bases and J 6 bases, with 17 bases left between them.

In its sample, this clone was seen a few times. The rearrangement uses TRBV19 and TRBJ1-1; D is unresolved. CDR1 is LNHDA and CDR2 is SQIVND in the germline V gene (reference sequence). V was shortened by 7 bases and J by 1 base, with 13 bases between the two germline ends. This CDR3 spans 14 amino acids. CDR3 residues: CASKERERNTEAFF. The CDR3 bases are TGTGCCAGTAAAGAGCGGGAGAGGAACACTGAAGCTTTCTTT.

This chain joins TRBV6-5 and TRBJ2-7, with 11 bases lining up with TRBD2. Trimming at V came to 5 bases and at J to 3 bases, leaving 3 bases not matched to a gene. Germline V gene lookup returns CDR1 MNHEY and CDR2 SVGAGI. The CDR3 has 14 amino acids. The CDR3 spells CASSNSGGGYEQYF. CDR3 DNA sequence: TGTGCCAGCAGTAATAGCGGGGGGGGCTACGAGCAGTACTTC.

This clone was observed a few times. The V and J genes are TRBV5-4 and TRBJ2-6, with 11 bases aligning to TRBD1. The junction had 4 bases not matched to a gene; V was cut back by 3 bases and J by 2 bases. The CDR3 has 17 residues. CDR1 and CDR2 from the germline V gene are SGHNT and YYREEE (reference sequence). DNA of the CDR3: TGTGCCAGCAGCTCCCCGGGACAGGGGGCTGGGGCCAACGTCCTGACTTTC. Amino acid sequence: CASSSPGQGAGANVLTF.

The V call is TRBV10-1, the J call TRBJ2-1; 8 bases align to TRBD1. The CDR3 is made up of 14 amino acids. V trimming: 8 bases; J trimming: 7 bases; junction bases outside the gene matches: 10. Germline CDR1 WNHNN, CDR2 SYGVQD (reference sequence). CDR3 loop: CASGRAGGRNEQFF. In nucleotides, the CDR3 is TGCGCCAGCGGCCGGGCAGGGGGCAGGAATGAGCAGTTCTTC.

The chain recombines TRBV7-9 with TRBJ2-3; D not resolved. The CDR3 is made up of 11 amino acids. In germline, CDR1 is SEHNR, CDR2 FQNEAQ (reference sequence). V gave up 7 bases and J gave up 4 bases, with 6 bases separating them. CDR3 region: CASTQADTQYF. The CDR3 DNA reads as TGTGCCAGCACGCAGGCAGATACGCAGTATTTT.

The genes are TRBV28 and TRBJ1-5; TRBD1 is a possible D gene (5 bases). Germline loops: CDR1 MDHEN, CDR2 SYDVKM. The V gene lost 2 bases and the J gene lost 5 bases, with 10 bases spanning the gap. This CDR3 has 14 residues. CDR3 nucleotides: TGTGCCAGCAGTTTACAGGGCTCAGATCAGCCCCAGCATTTT. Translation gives CASSLQGSDQPQHF.

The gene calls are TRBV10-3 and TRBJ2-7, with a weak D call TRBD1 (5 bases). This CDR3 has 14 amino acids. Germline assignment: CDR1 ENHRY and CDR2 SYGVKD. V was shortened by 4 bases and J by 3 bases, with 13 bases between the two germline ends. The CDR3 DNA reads TGTGCCATCAGTGCCCGAGACAGAAACTACGAGCAGTACTTC. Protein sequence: CAISARDRNYEQYF.